The subject of this entry is one T cell receptor beta chain. This clonotype was detected a few times. Its antigen remains unidentified. Nothing much larger sits one base from this clone, and base qualities are not available. Trimming accounts for 5 bases at V and 4 bases at J, while the number of junction bases matched to no gene is 14. Inclusive of the bounding cysteine and phenylalanine, the CDR3 is 17 residues long. The only DNA kept is the CDR3, 51 bases in frame from the first base. From the germline V gene, CDR1 is MDHEN and CDR2 is SYDVKM. Receptors were amplified or captured by multiplex PCR. For sequencing, an Illumina HiSeq 4000 was employed. TCR beta libraries were built with iRepertoire HTBI primers and Arm-PCR amplification of CDR3 regions. Before sequencing, the PCR products underwent gel purification. The authors processed their data as follows. Gene usage analysis of CDR3 amino acid clonotypes relied on the 60 or so TRBV and 14 TRBJ segments identified across samples. COPE and FqMerger were used to merge filtered high-quality paired reads into contigs. BLAST was used to align contigs to IMGT TRBV, TRBD and TRBJ reference genes, with CDR3 defined following IMGT. Any clonotype with a frequency above 0.1% was counted as a highly expanded clone. Repertoire diversity was measured by Shannon entropy, and V-J evenness by the Gini coefficient. A clonotype found in more than one individual was treated as public. The raw public reads went through TCRdb reprocessing: fastp at Q25, MiXCR clone calling, in-frame beta chains kept. Entries that share a CDR3 protein sequence are merged under the most common genes and DNA. The V and J calls and clone size come from TCRdb's table, not from the authors' own analysis. The sample table shows some 440,000 distinct CDR3 sequences, and 20% to 25% are seen once. 7.8% of the sample is taken by the ten largest.

The time point label on this specimen signifies: persistent/refractory GD, antithyroid drugs over 5 years with positive TRAb. RNA was extracted from PBMCs in TRIzol for both TCR sequencing and RNA sequencing. The diagnosis of Graves' disease was made according to American Thyroid Association guidelines. Patients for the study were recruited at an endocrinology department in Xi'an, China. From each patient, about 9 milliliters of peripheral blood was collected into an EDTA anticoagulant tube. Ficoll Paque Plus density gradient separation was used to isolate PBMCs, and no further T cell sorting was performed. RNA quality was checked with an Agilent 2100 Bioanalyzer and agarose gel, and concentration with a NanoDrop 2000. This sample is part of a study of regulatory T cells in long-lasting Graves disease (dated by TCRdb to the early 2020s). Notes on the research overall: To count as having persistent Graves' disease, a patient had to have received antithyroid drug treatment for over 5 years with TSH receptor autoantibodies remaining persistently positive. The study was registered as a clinical trial and conducted in China. A total of some 33 samples were covered by TCR sequencing, comprising approximately 13 persistent and around 20 newly diagnosed Graves' disease patients. Peripheral blood TCR sequencing and RNA sequencing compared persistent Graves' disease patients with newly diagnosed Graves' disease patients. Antithyroid drugs had been taken for about 10.3 years on average by persistent Graves' disease patients in the clinical cohort.

The paper as a whole reports these results and caveats: Compared with newly diagnosed patients, persistent Graves' disease patients had lower TCR Shannon entropy and fewer highly expanded clones, which suggests clonal expansion. Preferential use of TRBV28, TRBJ1-2 and TRBJ2-5 was observed in persistent disease, whereas TRBV20-1 and TRBJ2-1 were favored in newly diagnosed disease. The small sample size was acknowledged by the authors as a limitation that may reduce accuracy. Sequencing and analysis were limited to the TCR beta chain. Only peripheral blood was studied, because thyroid tissue, the primary lesion, was inaccessible. Persistent patients shared more public clonotypes among themselves (around 2,500) than newly diagnosed patients did (over 950).

The sample consisted of peripheral blood mononuclear cells (PBMCs), taken when the disease was refractory, from a patient treated with antithyroid drugs. The TCR comes from a female donor with Graves disease. This chain is built from TRBV28 and TRBJ2-1; 7 middle bases align to TRBD1. The CDR3: CASSTNLEGGFYNEQFF. The DNA is as follows: TGTGCCAGCAGTACCAACTTAGAAGGGGGCTTTTACAATGAGCAGTTCTTC.